These T cell receptor beta chains were read from a single sample in a study of cytomegalovirus exposure and HLA in healthy donors. Sequenced by immunoSEQ multiplex PCR; TCRdb stores in-frame clones only, minus some. This repertoire shows about 120,000 clones, around two thirds found once; its top ten account for 6.5% to 9.5%. The specimen was PBMCs. These receptor sequences come from a woman aged 40-49 years in good health and CMV-seropositive. Both conserved end residues are part of each CDR3. A D gene is named only where the DNA matches it firmly. Rows give clone size only sometimes, using once, few, many, or a class for an expanded clone.

>14|few|TRBV6-1|NA|TRBJ1-2
CASTEFQGWYGYTF
TGTGCCAGCACTGAATTCCAGGGTTGGTATGGCTACACCTTC
>14|once|TRBV6-5|NA|TRBJ2-7
CASSYLPGSGEQYF
TGTGCCAGCAGTTACCTCCCCGGATCGGGCGAGCAGTACTTC
>13|NA|TRBV19|TRBD1|TRBJ2-3
CASGGTGADTQYF
TGTGCCAGTGGGGGGACAGGGGCAGATACGCAGTATTTT
>15|NA|TRBV7-3|NA|TRBJ2-2
CASSPTTSFTGELFF
TGTGCCAGCAGCCCGACAACTAGCTTTACTGGGGAGCTGTTTTTT
>15|NA|TRBV7-9|NA|TRBJ2-7
CASSLGRELTYEQYF
TGTGCCAGCAGCTTAGGGAGGGAACTAACCTACGAGCAGTACTTC
>16|NA|TRBV13|TRBD1|TRBJ2-3
CASSHRDRGPGDTQYF
TGTGCCAGCAGCCACCGGGACAGGGGGCCTGGAGATACGCAGTATTTT
>12|NA|TRBV7-2|NA|TRBJ2-7
CASSSSSYEQYF
TGTGCCAGCAGCTCTAGCTCCTACGAGCAGTACTTC
>14|NA|TRBV28|TRBD1|TRBJ2-7
CASSLLQGAYEQYF
TGTGCCAGCAGTTTGTTACAGGGGGCCTACGAGCAGTACTTC
>15|once|TRBV7-6|NA|TRBJ1-4
CASSLAEGTNEKLFF
TGTGCCAGCAGCTTAGCTGAGGGTACTAATGAAAAACTGTTTTTT
>11|NA|TRBV29-1|TRBD1|TRBJ1-2
CSVDQGEGYTF
TGCAGCGTTGATCAGGGGGAAGGCTACACCTTC
>16|NA|TRBV4-1|TRBD1|TRBJ2-7
CASSQGFDRGWAEQYF
TGCGCCAGCAGCCAAGGATTCGACAGGGGCTGGGCCGAGCAGTACTTC
>15|NA|TRBV5-1|TRBD1|TRBJ2-2
CASSPGQGNTGELFF
TGCGCCAGCAGCCCCGGACAGGGTAACACCGGGGAGCTGTTTTTT
>14|NA|TRBV19|TRBD2|TRBJ2-1
CASSMGAGANEQFF
TGTGCCAGTAGTATGGGAGCGGGAGCCAATGAGCAGTTCTTC
>16|NA|TRBV27|TRBD1|TRBJ1-4
CASSSKMTGQGEKLFF
TGTGCCAGCAGTAGTAAAATGACAGGGCAGGGCGAAAAACTGTTTTTT
>15|NA|TRBV28|TRBD1|TRBJ2-7
CASSQSSGQPYEQYF
TGTGCCAGCAGTCAATCATCGGGACAGCCCTACGAGCAGTACTTC
>17|NA|TRBV10-2|TRBD1|TRBJ2-6
CASSGPGQGSGANVLTF
TGCGCCAGCAGTGGACCGGGACAGGGATCTGGGGCCAACGTCCTGACTTTC
>15|few|TRBV5-1|NA|TRBJ1-2
CASSPGTWGSYGYTF
TGCGCCAGCAGCCCAGGGACATGGGGGTCCTATGGCTACACCTTC
>13|few|TRBV23-1|TRBD1|TRBJ2-7
CASSLGQADEQYF
TGCGCCAGCAGCCTCGGACAGGCCGACGAGCAGTACTTC
>13|NA|TRBV9|TRBD2|TRBJ2-1
CASSSGRGNEQFF
TGTGCCAGCAGTAGCGGGAGGGGGAATGAGCAGTTCTTC
>13|few|TRBV7-8|TRBD1|TRBJ2-1
CASSYGQDNEQFF
TGTGCCAGCAGCTACGGACAGGACAATGAGCAGTTCTTC
>14|few|TRBV15|NA|TRBJ2-5
CATSRVESEETQYF
TGTGCCACCAGCAGAGTAGAATCTGAAGAGACCCAGTACTTC
>14|few|TRBV14|TRBD1|TRBJ1-1
CASSPRQGVTEAFF
TGTGCCAGCAGCCCTAGACAGGGCGTTACTGAAGCTTTCTTT
>11|once|TRBV5-1|NA|TRBJ2-7
CASSRRSLQYF
TGCGCCAGCAGCCGGAGGAGTTTACAGTACTTC
>13|once|TRBV19|NA|TRBJ1-1
CASTVGVNTEAFF
TGTGCCAGTACGGTAGGGGTTAACACTGAAGCTTTCTTT
>13|once|TRBV6-5|NA|TRBJ1-5
CASSYMPGQPQHF
TGTGCCAGCAGTTATATGCCAGGTCAGCCCCAGCATTTT
>14|NA|TRBV19|TRBD1|TRBJ2-7
CASTAQDRGDEQYF
TGTGCCAGTACTGCCCAGGACAGGGGGGACGAGCAGTACTTC
>14|few|TRBV5-4|TRBD1|TRBJ1-2
CASRQGDPNYGYTF
TGTGCCAGCAGGCAGGGGGACCCTAACTATGGCTACACCTTC
>14|NA|TRBV9|TRBD1|TRBJ1-2
CASSAGQTGYGYTF
TGTGCCAGCAGCGCGGGACAGACGGGATATGGCTACACCTTC
>13|few|TRBV30|TRBD1|TRBJ1-1
CARNQGVNTEAFF
TGTGCCCGCAACCAGGGGGTGAACACTGAAGCTTTCTTT
>15|NA|TRBV5-1|NA|TRBJ1-4
CASSYRTATNEKLFF
TGCGCCAGCAGCTATCGGACAGCAACTAATGAAAAACTGTTTTTT
>15|few|TRBV27|TRBD1|TRBJ2-1
CASSSGTGSYNEQFF
TGTGCCAGCAGTTCCGGGACAGGGTCCTACAATGAGCAGTTCTTC
>14|NA|TRBV19|TRBD1|TRBJ2-5
CASSMTGGGETQYF
TGTGCCAGTAGTATGACAGGGGGCGGCGAGACCCAGTACTTC
>17|NA|TRBV27|TRBD2|TRBJ2-1
CASSLAGEGVGYNEQFF
TGTGCCAGCAGTTTAGCGGGAGAAGGTGTGGGGTACAATGAGCAGTTCTTC
>15|NA|TRBV6-1|TRBD2|TRBJ2-7
CASSEYTSGRYEQYF
TGTGCCAGCAGTGAATATACTAGCGGGAGGTACGAGCAGTACTTC
>14|NA|TRBV19|NA|TRBJ1-2
CASRTVETNYGYTF
TGTGCCAGTAGGACAGTTGAAACTAACTATGGCTACACCTTC
>14|NA|TRBV18|NA|TRBJ2-1
CASSPPAGMNEQFF
TGTGCCAGCTCACCACCGGCAGGGATGAATGAGCAGTTCTTC
>15|few|TRBV7-6|NA|TRBJ2-7
CASSLDVGFSDEQYF
TGTGCCAGCAGCTTAGATGTGGGGTTTAGCGACGAGCAGTACTTC
>17|NA|TRBV4-1|TRBD1|TRBJ2-2
CASSQDGTGARTGELFF
TGCGCCAGCAGCCAAGACGGGACAGGGGCGCGCACCGGGGAGCTGTTTTTT
>15|NA|TRBV9|NA|TRBJ2-7
CASSVEPGVGYEQYF
TGTGCCAGCAGCGTAGAACCGGGGGTCGGATACGAGCAGTACTTC
>12|NA|TRBV28|NA|TRBJ2-7
CASSLTALRCHF
TGTGCCAGCAGTTTAACAGCCCTCAGGTGTCACTTC
>14|NA|TRBV7-9|NA|TRBJ2-1
CASSSLGIGNEQFF
TGTGCCAGCAGCTCCCTCGGGATTGGAAATGAGCAGTTCTTC
>13|NA|TRBV7-9|TRBD1|TRBJ1-2
CASSPRGAGGYTF
TGTGCCAGCAGCCCCAGGGGGGCAGGAGGCTACACCTTC
>14|NA|TRBV5-1|NA|TRBJ2-2
CASSPPGRPGELFF
TGCGCCAGCAGCCCCCCGGGTCGACCCGGGGAGCTGTTTTTT
>12|NA|TRBV7-9|NA|TRBJ2-1
CASSLDGGASIF
TGTGCCAGCAGCTTAGATGGGGGGGCATCGATCTTC
>14|few|TRBV6-1|NA|TRBJ1-2
CASSEWAGRDGYTF
TGTGCCAGCAGTGAATGGGCAGGGAGGGATGGCTACACCTTC
>16|few|TRBV23-1|NA|TRBJ2-5
CASVPDRQEPQETQYF
TGCGCCAGCGTACCCGACCGACAGGAACCCCAAGAGACCCAGTACTTC
>14|NA|TRBV27|NA|TRBJ2-2
CASRETANTGELFF
TGTGCCAGCAGGGAGACAGCGAACACCGGGGAGCTGTTTTTT
>16|few|TRBV4-1|TRBD2|TRBJ2-7
CASSQDVAGLYYEQYF
TGCGCCAGCAGCCAAGACGTAGCGGGGTTATACTACGAGCAGTACTTC
>13|NA|TRBV28|NA|TRBJ2-7
CASSLLREYEQYF
TGTGCCAGCAGTTTATTAAGGGAGTACGAGCAGTACTTC
>16|medium-sized|TRBV5-8|TRBD1|TRBJ2-7
CASSLGGQGIHYEQYF
TGTGCCAGCAGCTTGGGGGGACAGGGGATTCACTACGAGCAGTACTTC
>16|few|TRBV9|NA|TRBJ1-3
CASSVAQGFSGNTIYF
TGTGCCAGCAGCGTAGCTCAGGGATTCTCTGGAAACACCATATATTTT
>14|NA|TRBV11-2|NA|TRBJ2-7
CASSLDTYSYEQYF
TGTGCCAGCAGCTTAGATACCTACTCCTACGAGCAGTACTTC
>16|once|TRBV9|TRBD2|TRBJ2-1
CASSVDPSGRAFEQFF
TGTGCCAGCAGCGTAGACCCTAGCGGGAGAGCATTTGAGCAGTTCTTC
>18|NA|TRBV27|NA|TRBJ2-1
CASSLKGRTGKGYNEQFF
TGTGCCAGCAGTTTAAAAGGGCGCACAGGGAAAGGTTACAATGAGCAGTTCTTC